One and the same sample provided the 5 T cell receptor beta chains below, sequenced in a study of blood T cell repertoires in COVID-19. Produced via immunoSEQ multiplex PCR; TCRdb's table is partial and in-frame only. Here the sample spans approximately 16,000 clones, about 91% being singletons. Source material: peripheral blood. These receptors were taken from a human donor in a cohort sampled during active COVID-19.

The rearrangement joins TRBV29-1 to TRBJ1-3, with D hard to call. The CDR3 has 14 amino acids. Germline CDR1 and CDR2: SQVTM and ANQGSEA. V lost 0 bases, J lost 0 bases, and 6 bases lay in between. CDR3 in DNA: TGCAGCGTTGAAGAGGCCACCTCTGGAAACACCATATATTTT. It yields the protein CSVEEATSGNTIYF.

The chain carries TRBV21-1 and TRBJ2-7; the D segment call TRBD2 is taken from the table without a DNA check. TRBV21-1 represents a pseudogene. The CDR3 covers 14 residues. CDR3: CASSKLPISYEQYF. The CDR3 DNA reads TGTGCCAGCAGCAAACTCCCTATCTCCTACGAGCAGTACTTC.

The table lists this clone with a count of one. The chain has TRBV2 and TRBJ2-1, with D perhaps TRBD1 (5 bases). The CDR3 is 15 amino acids. Trimming stripped 2 bases from V and 1 base from J, with 9 bases between. Germline assignment: CDR1 SNHLY and CDR2 FYNNEI. This chain's CDR3 is CASSEQRGSYNEQFF. DNA for the CDR3: TGTGCCAGCAGTGAACAAAGGGGATCCTACAATGAGCAGTTCTTC.

This chain links TRBV29-1 with TRBJ1-2, with no clear D. V lost 0 bases, J lost 7 bases, and 12 bases lay in between. Germline loops: CDR1 SQVTM, CDR2 ANQGSEA. This CDR3 is built from 13 residues. In nucleotides, the CDR3 is TGCAGCGTTGAAGAAGGAGGCATCGGTGGCTACACCTTC. Translated, it gives CSVEEGGIGGYTF.

This clone was detected only a few times. The chain is built from TRBV6-5 and TRBJ2-1; 8 bases line up with TRBD2. The CDR3 length is 15 residues. Trimming took 7 bases from V and 2 from J; bases not matched to a gene: 7. Germline values: CDR1 MNHEY, CDR2 SVGAGI. The CDR3 sequence is CASKSRGGPYNEQFF. The CDR3 DNA follows: TGTGCCAGCAAAAGTCGGGGGGGGCCCTACAATGAGCAGTTCTTC.